This is a list of T cell receptor beta chains from one sample in a study of T cells after posttransplantation cyclophosphamide. Only in-frame clones appear in the TCRdb table, and some are missing; sequencing was by immunoSEQ multiplex PCR. Singletons are absent from the sample, which has about 22,000 clones. The sequencing input was PBMCs. Receptors originate from a woman in her forties or fifties in good health, CMV-negative, and a related stem cell transplant donor. Each CDR3 is given without its conserved first and last residue. A D gene is named only where the DNA matches it firmly.

d_call v_call cdr3_aa
. TRBV30 AWSSGRAGELF
. TRBV29-1 SVDTSNTGELF
TRBD2 TRBV5-1 ASSSRLAGGNNEQF
. TRBV13 ASSPGGWQLSGANVLT
. TRBV6-4 ASSEGANSPLH
TRBD1 TRBV2 ASTPRGQSNQPQH
. TRBV5-4 ASSFDPDSISYEQY
. TRBV27 ASSLRRQETQY
. TRBV4-2 ASSPLFYALGTEAF
. TRBV4-2 ASSQGDSNTEAF
. TRBV29-1 SVEMEGLWTYEQY
TRBD2 TRBV19 ASSPRGAGNEQF
TRBD1 TRBV5-6 ASSLAVDRANQPQH
TRBD2 TRBV9 ASSRTSGTYNEQF
TRBD1 TRBV19 ASSILGRQGRNTEAF
. TRBV28 ASSLQGTETQY
TRBD1 TRBV5-6 ASTKRRQGARGNTIY
TRBD2 TRBV5-1 ASSLGLAGSTSYNEQF
TRBD1 TRBV5-1 ASSLGQGPQETQY
. TRBV15 ATSRDRERSNQPQH
TRBD2 TRBV5-6 ASSEVWTSGRTDTQY
. TRBV7-9 ASSLVQGRNEKLF
TRBD1 TRBV6-5 ASRRQGWNTEAF
TRBD1 TRBV19 ASSISTGGIYEQY
. TRBV5-4 ASSLVGLGTEAF
TRBD2 TRBV13 ASSLGRAGGLYEQY
TRBD2 TRBV7-2 ASSQRRGYTDTQY
TRBD1 TRBV7-2 ASSIEGQGSPEAF
. TRBV19 ASSTKTGLLNTEAF
TRBD1 TRBV5-1 ASSGGAGTGELF
TRBD1 TRBV7-3 ASSFDRGHTQY
. TRBV18 ASSPEEGAEAF
. TRBV6-1 ASSERYEQY
. TRBV7-2 ASSLGGLLNQPQH
TRBD1 TRBV27 ASSFLGTGFSEQY
TRBD2 TRBV14 ASSQGFLAGVNNEQF
. TRBV5-6 ASSGLRQETQY
. TRBV25-1 ASSVQGPGANVLT
TRBD1 TRBV19 ASSSTRGAQSGYT
TRBD2 TRBV7-2 ASSLVAGTYNEQF
TRBD2 TRBV5-1 ASSLEASGGAVL
TRBD2 TRBV2 ASSAGLAVETQY